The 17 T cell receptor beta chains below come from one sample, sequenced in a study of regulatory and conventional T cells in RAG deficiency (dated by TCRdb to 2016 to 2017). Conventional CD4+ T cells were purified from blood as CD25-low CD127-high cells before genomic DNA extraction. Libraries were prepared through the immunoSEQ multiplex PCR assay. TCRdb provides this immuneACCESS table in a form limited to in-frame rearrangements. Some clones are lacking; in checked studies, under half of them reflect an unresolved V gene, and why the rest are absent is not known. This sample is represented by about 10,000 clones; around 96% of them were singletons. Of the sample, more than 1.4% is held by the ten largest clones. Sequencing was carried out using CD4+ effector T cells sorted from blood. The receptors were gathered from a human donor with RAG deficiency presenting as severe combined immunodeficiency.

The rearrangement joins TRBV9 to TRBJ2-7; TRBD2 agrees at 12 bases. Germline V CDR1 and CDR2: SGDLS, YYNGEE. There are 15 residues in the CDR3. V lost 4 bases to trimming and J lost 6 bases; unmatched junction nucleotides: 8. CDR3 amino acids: CASSTLGLAGGEQYF. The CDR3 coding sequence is TGTGCCAGCAGCACCCTGGGACTAGCGGGCGGCGAGCAGTACTTC. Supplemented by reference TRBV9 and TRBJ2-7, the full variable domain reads DSGVTQTPKHLITATGQRVTLRCSPRSGDLSVYWYQQSLDQGLQFLIQYYNGEERAKGNILERFSAQQFPDLHSELNLSSLELGDSALYFCASSTLGLAGGEQYFGPGTRLTVT.

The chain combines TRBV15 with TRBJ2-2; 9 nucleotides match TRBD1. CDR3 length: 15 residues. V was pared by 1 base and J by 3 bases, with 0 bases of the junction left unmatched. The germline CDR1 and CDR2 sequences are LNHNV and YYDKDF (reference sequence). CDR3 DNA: TGTGCCACCAGCAGAGGGACAGGGGACACCGGGGAGCTGTTTTTT. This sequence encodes CATSRGTGDTGELFF.

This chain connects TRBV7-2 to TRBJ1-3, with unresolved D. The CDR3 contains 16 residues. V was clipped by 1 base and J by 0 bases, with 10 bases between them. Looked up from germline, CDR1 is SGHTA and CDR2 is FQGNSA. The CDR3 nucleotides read TGTGCCAGCAGCTTAGGTGGTGGTTACTCTGGAAACACCATATATTTT. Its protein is CASSLGGGYSGNTIYF.

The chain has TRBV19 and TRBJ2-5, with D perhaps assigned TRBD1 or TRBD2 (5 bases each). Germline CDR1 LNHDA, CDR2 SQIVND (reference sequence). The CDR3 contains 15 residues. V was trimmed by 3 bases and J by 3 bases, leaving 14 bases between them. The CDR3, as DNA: TGTGCCAGTAGTATTGGGCAGGGAGATGAAGAGACCCAGTACTTC. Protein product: CASSIGQGDEETQYF.

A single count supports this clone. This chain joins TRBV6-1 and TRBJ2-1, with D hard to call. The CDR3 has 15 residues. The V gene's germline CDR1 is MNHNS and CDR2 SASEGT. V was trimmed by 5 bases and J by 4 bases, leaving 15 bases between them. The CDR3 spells CASSFRFLSYNEQFF. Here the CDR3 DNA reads TGTGCCAGCAGTTTTCGGTTCCTTTCTTACAATGAGCAGTTCTTC.

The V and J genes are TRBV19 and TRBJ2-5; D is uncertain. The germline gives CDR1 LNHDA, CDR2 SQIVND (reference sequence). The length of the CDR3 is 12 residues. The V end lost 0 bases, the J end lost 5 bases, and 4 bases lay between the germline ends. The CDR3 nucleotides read TGTGCCAGTAGTATAGAGGGGGAGACCCAGTACTTC. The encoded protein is CASSIEGETQYF.

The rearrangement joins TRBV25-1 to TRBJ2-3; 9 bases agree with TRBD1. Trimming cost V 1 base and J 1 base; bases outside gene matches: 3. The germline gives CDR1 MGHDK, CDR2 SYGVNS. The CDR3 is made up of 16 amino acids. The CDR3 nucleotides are TGTGCCAGCAGTGAATGGGACAGGGTCGGCACAGATACGCAGTATTTT. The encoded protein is CASSEWDRVGTDTQYF.

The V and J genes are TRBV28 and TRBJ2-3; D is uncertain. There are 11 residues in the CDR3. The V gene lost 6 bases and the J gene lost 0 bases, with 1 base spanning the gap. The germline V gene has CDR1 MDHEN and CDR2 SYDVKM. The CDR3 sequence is CASSSTDTQYF. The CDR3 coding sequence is TGTGCCAGCAGCAGCACAGATACGCAGTATTTT.

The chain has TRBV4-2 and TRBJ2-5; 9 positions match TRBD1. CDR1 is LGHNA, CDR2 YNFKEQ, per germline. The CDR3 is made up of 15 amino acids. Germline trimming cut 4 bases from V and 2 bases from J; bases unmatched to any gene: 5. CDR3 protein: CASSPGTGPQETQYF. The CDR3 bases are TGTGCCAGCAGCCCCGGGACAGGGCCACAAGAGACCCAGTACTTC.

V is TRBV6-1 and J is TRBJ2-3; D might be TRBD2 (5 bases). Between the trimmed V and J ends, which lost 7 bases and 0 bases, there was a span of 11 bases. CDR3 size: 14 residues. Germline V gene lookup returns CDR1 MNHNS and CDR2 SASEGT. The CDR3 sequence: CASTAGASTDTQYF. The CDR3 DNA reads TGTGCCAGCACCGCGGGCGCGAGCACAGATACGCAGTATTTT.

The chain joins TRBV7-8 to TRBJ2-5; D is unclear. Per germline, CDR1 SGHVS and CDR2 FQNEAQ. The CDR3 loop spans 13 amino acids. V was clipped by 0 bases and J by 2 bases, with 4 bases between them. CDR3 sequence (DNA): TGTGCCAGCAGCTTAGCCCTTCAAGAGACCCAGTACTTC. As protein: CASSLALQETQYF.

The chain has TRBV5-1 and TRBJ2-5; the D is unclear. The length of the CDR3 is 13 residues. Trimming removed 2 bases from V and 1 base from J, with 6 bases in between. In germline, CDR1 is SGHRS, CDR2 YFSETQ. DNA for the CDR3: TGCGCCAGCAGCTTAAGCTTCCAAGAGACCCAGTACTTC. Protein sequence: CASSLSFQETQYF.

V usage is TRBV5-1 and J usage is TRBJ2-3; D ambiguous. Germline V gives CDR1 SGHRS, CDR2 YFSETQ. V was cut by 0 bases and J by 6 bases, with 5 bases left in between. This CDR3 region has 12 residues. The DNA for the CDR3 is TGCGCCAGCAGCTTGGGTTCCGATACGCAGTATTTT. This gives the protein CASSLGSDTQYF. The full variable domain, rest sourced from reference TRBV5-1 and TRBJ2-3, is KAGVTQTPRYLIKTRGQQVTLSCSPISGHRSVSWYQQTPGQGLQFLFEYFSETQRNKGNFPGRFSGRQFSNSRSEMNVSTLELGDSALYLCASSLGSDTQYFGPGTRLTVL.

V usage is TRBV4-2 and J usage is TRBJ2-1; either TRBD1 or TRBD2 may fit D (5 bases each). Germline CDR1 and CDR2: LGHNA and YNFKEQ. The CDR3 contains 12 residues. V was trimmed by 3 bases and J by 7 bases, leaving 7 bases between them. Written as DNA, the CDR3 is TGTGCCAGCAGCCAGAGGGGTAATGAGCAGTTCTTC. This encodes CASSQRGNEQFF.

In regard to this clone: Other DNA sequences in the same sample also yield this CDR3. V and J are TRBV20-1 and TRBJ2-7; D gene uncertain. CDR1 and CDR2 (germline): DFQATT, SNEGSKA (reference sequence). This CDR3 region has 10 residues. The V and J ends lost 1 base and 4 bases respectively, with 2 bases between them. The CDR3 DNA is TGCAGTGCTAGAGGATACGAGCAGTACTTC. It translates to CSARGYEQYF.

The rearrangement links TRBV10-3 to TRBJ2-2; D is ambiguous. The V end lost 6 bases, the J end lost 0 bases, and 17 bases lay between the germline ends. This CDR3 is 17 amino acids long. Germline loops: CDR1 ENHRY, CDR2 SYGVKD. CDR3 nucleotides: TGTGCCATCAGCCCTCGAGAAGGACGGCCGAACACCGGGGAGCTGTTTTTT. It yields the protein CAISPREGRPNTGELFF.

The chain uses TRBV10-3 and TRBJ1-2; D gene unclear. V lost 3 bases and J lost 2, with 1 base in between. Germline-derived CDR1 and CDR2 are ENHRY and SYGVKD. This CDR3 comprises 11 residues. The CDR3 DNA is TGTGCCATCAGTGACAACTATGGCTACACCTTC. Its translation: CAISDNYGYTF.